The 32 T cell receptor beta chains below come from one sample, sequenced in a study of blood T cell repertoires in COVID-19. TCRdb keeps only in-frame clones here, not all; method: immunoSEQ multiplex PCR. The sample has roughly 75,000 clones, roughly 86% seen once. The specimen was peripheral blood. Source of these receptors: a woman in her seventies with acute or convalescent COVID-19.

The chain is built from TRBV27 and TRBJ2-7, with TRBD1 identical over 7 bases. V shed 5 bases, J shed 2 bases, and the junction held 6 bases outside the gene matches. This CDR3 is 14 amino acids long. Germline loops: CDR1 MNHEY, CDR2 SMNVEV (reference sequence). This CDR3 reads CASSPRQGPYEQYF. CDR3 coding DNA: TGTGCCAGCAGTCCCCGACAGGGACCCTACGAGCAGTACTTC.

The CDR3 nucleotides read TGTGCCAGCAGCATTGGGAGACAGGGGAACACTGAAGCTTTCTTT. Amino acids: CASSIGRQGNTEAFF. The J gene is TRBJ1-1, the V gene TRBV5-4, with 7 bases lining up with TRBD1. Trimming took 4 bases from V and 1 from J; bases not matched to a gene: 7. The V gene's germline CDR1 is SGHNT and CDR2 YYREEE (reference sequence). This CDR3 comprises 15 residues. Full variable domain (outside the CDR3, taken from reference TRBV5-4 and TRBJ1-1): ETGVTQSPTHLIKTRGQQVTLRCSSQSGHNTVSWYQQALGQGPQFIFQYYREEENGRGNFPPRFSGLQFPNYSSELNVNALELDDSALYLCASSIGRQGNTEAFFGQGTRLTVV.

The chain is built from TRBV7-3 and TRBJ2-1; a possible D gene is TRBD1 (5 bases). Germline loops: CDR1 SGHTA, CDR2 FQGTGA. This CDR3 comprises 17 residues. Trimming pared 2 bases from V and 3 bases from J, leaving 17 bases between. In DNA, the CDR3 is TGTGCCAGCAGCTTATGGGGCGGATCCCTCAACTACAATGAGCAGTTCTTC. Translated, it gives CASSLWGGSLNYNEQFF.

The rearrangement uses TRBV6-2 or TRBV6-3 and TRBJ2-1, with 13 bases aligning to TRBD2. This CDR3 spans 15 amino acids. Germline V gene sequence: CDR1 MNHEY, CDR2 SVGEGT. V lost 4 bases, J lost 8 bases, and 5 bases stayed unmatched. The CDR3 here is CASSLSTSGRYEQFF. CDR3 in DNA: TGTGCCAGCAGTTTATCGACTAGCGGGAGGTATGAGCAGTTCTTC.

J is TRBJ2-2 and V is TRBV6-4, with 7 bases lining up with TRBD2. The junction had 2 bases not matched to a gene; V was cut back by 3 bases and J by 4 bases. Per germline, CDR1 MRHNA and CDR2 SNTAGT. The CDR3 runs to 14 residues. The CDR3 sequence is CASSEPGGTGELFF. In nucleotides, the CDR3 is TGTGCCAGCAGTGAACCGGGGGGCACCGGGGAGCTGTTTTTT.

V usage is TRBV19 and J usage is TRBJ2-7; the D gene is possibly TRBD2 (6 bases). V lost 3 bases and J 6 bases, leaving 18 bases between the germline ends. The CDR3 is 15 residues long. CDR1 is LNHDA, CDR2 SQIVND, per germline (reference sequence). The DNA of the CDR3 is TGTGCCAGTAGTATCGGCGGGATAGCTACGGGCGAGCAGTACTTC. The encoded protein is CASSIGGIATGEQYF.

The CDR3 DNA follows: TGTGCCAGCGGTCCGACGGGTAATACGGGGATAGATCCTCAGCCCCAGCATTTT. This sequence encodes CASGPTGNTGIDPQPQHF. The rearrangement uses TRBV19 and TRBJ1-5; D unresolved. Germline lookup yields CDR1 LNHDA and CDR2 SQIVND (reference sequence). This CDR3 spans 18 amino acids. V was clipped by 9 bases and J by 6 bases, with 30 bases between them.

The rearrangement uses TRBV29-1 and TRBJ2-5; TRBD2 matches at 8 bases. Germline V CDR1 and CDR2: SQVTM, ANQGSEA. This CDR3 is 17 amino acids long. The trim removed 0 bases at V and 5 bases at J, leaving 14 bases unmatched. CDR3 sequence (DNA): TGCAGCGTTGAAGATTTGGCCCCGCGCGGGGGGACGGAGACCCAGTACTTC. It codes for CSVEDLAPRGGTETQYF.

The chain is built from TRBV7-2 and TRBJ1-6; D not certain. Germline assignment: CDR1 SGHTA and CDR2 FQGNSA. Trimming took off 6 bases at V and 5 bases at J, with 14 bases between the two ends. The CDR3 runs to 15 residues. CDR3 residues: CASRSDGVNNSPLHF. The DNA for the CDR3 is TGTGCCAGCAGGTCGGACGGGGTGAATAATTCACCCCTCCACTTT. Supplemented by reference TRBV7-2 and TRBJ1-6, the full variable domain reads GAGVSQSPSNKVTEKGKDVELRCDPISGHTALYWYRQSLGQGLEFLIYFQGNSAPDKSGLPSDRFSAERTGGSVSTLTIQRTQQEDSAVYLCASRSDGVNNSPLHFGNGTRLTVT.

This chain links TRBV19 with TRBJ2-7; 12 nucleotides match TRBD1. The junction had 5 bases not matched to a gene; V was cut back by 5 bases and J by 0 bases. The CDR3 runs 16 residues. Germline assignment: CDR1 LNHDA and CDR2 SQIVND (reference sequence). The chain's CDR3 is CASSAPGQGASYEQYF. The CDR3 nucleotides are TGTGCCAGTAGTGCCCCGGGACAGGGGGCCTCCTACGAGCAGTACTTC. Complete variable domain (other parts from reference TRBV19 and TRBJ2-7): DGGITQSPKYLFRKEGQNVTLSCEQNLNHDAMYWYRQDPGQGLRLIYYSQIVNDFQKGDIAEGYSVSREKKESFPLTVTSAQKNPTAFYLCASSAPGQGASYEQYFGPGTRLTVT.

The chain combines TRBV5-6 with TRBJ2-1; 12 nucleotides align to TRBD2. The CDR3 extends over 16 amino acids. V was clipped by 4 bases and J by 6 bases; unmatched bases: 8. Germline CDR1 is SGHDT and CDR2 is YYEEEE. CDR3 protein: CASSPFGLAGSNEQFF. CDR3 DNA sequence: TGTGCCAGCAGCCCTTTTGGACTAGCGGGATCCAATGAGCAGTTCTTC.

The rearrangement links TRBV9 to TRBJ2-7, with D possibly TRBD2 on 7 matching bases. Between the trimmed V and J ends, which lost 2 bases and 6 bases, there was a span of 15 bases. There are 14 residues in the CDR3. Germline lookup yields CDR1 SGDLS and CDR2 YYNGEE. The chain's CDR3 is CASSVSRGAGEQYF. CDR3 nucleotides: TGTGCCAGCAGCGTCTCCCGGGGGGCGGGCGAGCAGTACTTC.

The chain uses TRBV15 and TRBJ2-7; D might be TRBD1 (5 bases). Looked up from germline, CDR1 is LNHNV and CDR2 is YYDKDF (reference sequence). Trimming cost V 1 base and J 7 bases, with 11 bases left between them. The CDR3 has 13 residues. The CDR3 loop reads CATSRVGTGEQYF. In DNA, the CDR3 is TGTGCCACCAGCAGAGTCGGTACAGGTGAGCAGTACTTC.

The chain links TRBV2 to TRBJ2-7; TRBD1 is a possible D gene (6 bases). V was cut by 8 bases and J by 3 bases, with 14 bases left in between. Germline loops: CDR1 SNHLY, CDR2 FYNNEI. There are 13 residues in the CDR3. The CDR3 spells CASHWGLDYEQYF. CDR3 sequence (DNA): TGTGCCAGCCATTGGGGGCTAGACTACGAGCAGTACTTC.

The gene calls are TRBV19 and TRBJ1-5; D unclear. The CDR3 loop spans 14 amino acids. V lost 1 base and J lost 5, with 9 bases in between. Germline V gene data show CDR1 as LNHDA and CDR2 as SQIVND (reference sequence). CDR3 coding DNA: TGTGCCAGTAGTATAGGTCTGGGAGATCAGCCCCAGCATTTT. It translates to CASSIGLGDQPQHF.

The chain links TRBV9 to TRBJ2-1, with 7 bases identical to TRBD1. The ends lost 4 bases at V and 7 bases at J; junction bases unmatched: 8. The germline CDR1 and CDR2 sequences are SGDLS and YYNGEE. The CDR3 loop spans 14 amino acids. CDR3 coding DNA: TGTGCCAGCAGCCCAATGACAGGGTCTAATGAGCAGTTCTTC. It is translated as CASSPMTGSNEQFF.

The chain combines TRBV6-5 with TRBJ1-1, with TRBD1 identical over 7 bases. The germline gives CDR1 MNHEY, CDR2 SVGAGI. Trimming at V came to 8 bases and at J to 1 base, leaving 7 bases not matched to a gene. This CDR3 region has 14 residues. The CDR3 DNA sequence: TGTGCCAGCGTGGCCCGGGACAGGAACACTGAAGCTTTCTTT. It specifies CASVARDRNTEAFF.

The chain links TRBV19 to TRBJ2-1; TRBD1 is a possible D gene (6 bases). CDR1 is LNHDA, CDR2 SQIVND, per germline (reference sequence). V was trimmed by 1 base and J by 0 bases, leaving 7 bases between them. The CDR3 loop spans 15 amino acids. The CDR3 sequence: CASSIGRGSYNEQFF. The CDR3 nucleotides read TGTGCCAGTAGTATAGGCAGGGGCTCCTACAATGAGCAGTTCTTC.

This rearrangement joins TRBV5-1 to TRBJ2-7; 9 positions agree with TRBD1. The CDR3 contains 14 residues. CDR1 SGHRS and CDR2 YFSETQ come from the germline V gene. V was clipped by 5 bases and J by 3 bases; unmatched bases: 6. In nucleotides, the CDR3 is TGCGCCAGCAGTTCTACGACAGGGGGCTACGAGCAGTACTTC. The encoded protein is CASSSTTGGYEQYF.

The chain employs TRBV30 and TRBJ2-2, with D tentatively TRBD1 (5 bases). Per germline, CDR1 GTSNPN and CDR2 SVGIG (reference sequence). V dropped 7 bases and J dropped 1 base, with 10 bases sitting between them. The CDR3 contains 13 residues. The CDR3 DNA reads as TGTGCCTACACCAGGGAGAACACCGGGGAGCTGTTTTTT. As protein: CAYTRENTGELFF.

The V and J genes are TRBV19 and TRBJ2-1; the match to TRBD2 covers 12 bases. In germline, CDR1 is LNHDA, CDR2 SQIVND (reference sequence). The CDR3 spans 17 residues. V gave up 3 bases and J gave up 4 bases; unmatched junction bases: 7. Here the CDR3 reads CASSIQTSGRGYNEQFF. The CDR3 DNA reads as TGTGCCAGTAGTATCCAGACTAGCGGGAGAGGGTACAATGAGCAGTTCTTC.

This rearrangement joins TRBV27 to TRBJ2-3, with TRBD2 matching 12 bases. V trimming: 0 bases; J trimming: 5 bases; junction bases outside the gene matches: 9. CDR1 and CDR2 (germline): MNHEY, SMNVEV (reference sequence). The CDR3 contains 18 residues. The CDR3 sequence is CASSLSRASGRAQDTQYF. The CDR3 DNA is TGTGCCAGCAGTTTATCCCGGGCTAGCGGGAGGGCCCAAGATACGCAGTATTTT.

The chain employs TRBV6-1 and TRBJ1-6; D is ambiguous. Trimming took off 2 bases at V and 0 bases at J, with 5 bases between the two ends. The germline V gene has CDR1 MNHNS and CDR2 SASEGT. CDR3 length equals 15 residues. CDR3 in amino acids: CASSEQNSYNSPLHF. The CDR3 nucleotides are TGTGCCAGCAGTGAACAGAACTCCTATAATTCACCCCTCCACTTT.

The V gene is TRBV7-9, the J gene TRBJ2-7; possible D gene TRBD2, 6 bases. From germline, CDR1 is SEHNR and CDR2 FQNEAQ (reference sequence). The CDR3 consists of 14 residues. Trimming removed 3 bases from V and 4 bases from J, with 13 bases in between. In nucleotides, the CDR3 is TGTGCCAGCAGCTTGGGCACCGCGGGGTACGAGCAGTACTTC. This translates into CASSLGTAGYEQYF. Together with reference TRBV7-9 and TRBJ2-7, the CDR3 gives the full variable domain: DTGVSQNPRHKITKRGQNVTFRCDPISEHNRLYWYRQTLGQGPEFLTYFQNEAQLEKSRLLSDRFSAERPKGSFSTLEIQRTEQGDSAMYLCASSLGTAGYEQYFGPGTRLTVT.

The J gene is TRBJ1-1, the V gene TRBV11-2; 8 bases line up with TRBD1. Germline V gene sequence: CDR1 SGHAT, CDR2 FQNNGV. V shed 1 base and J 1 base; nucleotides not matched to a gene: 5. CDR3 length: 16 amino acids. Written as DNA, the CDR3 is TGTGCCAGCAGCTTAGGCAGGGGGCTAGGGAACACTGAAGCTTTCTTT. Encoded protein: CASSLGRGLGNTEAFF.

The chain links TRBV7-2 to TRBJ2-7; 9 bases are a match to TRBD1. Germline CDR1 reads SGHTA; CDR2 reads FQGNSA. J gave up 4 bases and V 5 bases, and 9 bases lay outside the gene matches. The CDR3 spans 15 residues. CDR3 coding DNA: TGTGCCAGCAGCAAAGACAGGGGGATGAGGTACGAGCAGTACTTC. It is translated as CASSKDRGMRYEQYF.

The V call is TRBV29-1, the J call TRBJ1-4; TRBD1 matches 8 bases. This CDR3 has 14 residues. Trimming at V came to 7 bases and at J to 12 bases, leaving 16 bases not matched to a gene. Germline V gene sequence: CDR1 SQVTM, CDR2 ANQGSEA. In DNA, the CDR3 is TGCAGCGCTCAATCGACAGGGGAGAATGAGCAACTGTTTTTT. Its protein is CSAQSTGENEQLFF.

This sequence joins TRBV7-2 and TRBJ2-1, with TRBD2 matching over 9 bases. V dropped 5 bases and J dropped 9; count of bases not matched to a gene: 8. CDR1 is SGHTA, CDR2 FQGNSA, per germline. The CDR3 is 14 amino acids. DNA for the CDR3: TGTGCCAGCAGCAAGTACTATAGCGGGGGTGAGCAGTTCTTC. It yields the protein CASSKYYSGGEQFF.

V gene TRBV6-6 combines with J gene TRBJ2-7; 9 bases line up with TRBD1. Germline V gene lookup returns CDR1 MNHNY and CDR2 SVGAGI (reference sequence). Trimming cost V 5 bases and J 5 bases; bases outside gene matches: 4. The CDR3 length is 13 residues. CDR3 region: CASSQTGGNEQYF. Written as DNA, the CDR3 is TGTGCCAGCAGTCAGACAGGGGGGAACGAGCAGTACTTC.

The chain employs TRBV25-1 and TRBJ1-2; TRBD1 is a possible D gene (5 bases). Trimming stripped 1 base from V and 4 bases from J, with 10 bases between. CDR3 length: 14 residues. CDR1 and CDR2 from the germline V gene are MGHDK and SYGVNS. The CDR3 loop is CASSESTGPYGYTF. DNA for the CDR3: TGTGCCAGCAGTGAATCTACAGGTCCCTATGGCTACACCTTC.

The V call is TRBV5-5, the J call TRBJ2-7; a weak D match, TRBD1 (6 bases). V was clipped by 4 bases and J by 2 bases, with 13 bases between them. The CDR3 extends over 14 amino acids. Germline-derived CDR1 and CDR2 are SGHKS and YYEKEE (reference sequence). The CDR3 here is CASSGQTAPYEQYF. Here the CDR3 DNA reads TGTGCCAGCAGCGGACAGACTGCGCCCTACGAGCAGTACTTC.

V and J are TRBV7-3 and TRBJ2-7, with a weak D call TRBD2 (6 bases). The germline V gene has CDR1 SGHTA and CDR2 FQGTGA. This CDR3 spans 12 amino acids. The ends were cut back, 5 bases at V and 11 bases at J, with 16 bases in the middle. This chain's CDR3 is CASSPGGGKEYF. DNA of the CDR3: TGTGCCAGCAGCCCGGGTGGAGGGAAGGAGTACTTC.